The rows below give T cell receptor beta chains drawn from one sample of a study of blood T cell repertoires in COVID-19. Method: immunoSEQ multiplex PCR; TCRdb's copy keeps in-frame clones and lacks some. Counted here are about 100,000 clones, roughly 80% occurring once; the ten biggest clones make up over 20%. Sequenced sample: peripheral blood. These receptors came from a man aged 60 to 75 with acute or convalescent COVID-19. CDR3s include the opening cysteine and the closing phenylalanine or tryptophan. Fields, in order: V gene, J gene, D gene, clone size, CDR3 protein, CDR3 DNA. D genes are given only for firm matches. Some rows mark clone size as missing; the rest say once, few, many or name a class of expanded clone.

TRBV5-1	TRBJ1-1	.	.	CASSGSTGARYMNTEAFF	TGCGCCAGCAGCGGGTCTACGGGTGCGCGGTATATGAACACTGAAGCTTTCTTT
TRBV7-2	TRBJ1-1	TRBD1	once	CASSSRQGAEAFF	TGTGCCAGCAGCTCACGACAGGGGGCTGAAGCTTTCTTT
TRBV29-1	TRBJ2-3	TRBD2	.	CSVEVWVGAGTDTQYF	TGCAGCGTTGAAGTTTGGGTGGGAGCGGGAACAGATACGCAGTATTTT
TRBV19	TRBJ2-3	TRBD1	.	CASSIRGQGADTQYF	TGTGCCAGTAGTATACGCGGACAGGGAGCAGATACGCAGTATTTT
TRBV5-5	TRBJ1-4	TRBD1	.	CASSYDRGRKLFF	TGTGCCAGCAGCTACGACAGGGGGCGTAAACTGTTTTTT
TRBV6-6	TRBJ2-7	TRBD2	.	CASRPLAGSSYEQYF	TGTGCCAGCAGGCCCCTAGCGGGAAGCTCCTACGAGCAGTACTTC
TRBV7-2	TRBJ1-2	.	.	CASAAVYGYTF	TGTGCCAGCGCGGCGGTCTATGGCTACACCTTC
TRBV5-1	TRBJ1-1	.	.	CASSGGTVNTEAFF	TGCGCCAGCAGCGGAGGGACGGTGAACACTGAAGCTTTCTTT
TRBV19	TRBJ1-2	TRBD1	.	CASSIFWQGAPYGYTF	TGTGCCAGTAGTATATTCTGGCAGGGGGCTCCCTATGGCTACACCTTC
TRBV5-1	TRBJ1-1	.	.	CASSLAGGNTEAFF	TGCGCCAGCAGCTTGGCCGGGGGAAACACTGAAGCTTTCTTT